This T cell receptor (beta chain) was profiled in a study of cytomegalovirus exposure and HLA in healthy donors. The study, taken as a whole, reports: The likely explanation for a cluster of highly shared sequence variants was sequencing artifact.

A note on this clone: Its antigen is still unknown.

It was with 60 Vbeta and 13 Jbeta primers that the PCR ran. Produced via immunoSEQ multiplex PCR; TCRdb's table is partial and in-frame only. The table includes some 150,000 clones, 70% to 80% detected once. The clonotype was recovered from a man in his 60s in good health and CMV-seronegative. Sequenced input: PBMCs.

Written as DNA, the CDR3 is TGTGCCATCAATTCCCCTGGGGGGGGCTCCTACGAGCAGTACTTC. This codes for CAINSPGGGSYEQYF. The chain combines TRBV10-3 with TRBJ2-7, with 7 bases fitting TRBD2. Trimming at V came to 7 bases and at J to 0 bases, leaving 9 bases not matched to a gene. Germline V gene sequence: CDR1 ENHRY, CDR2 SYGVKD. The CDR3 runs 15 residues.